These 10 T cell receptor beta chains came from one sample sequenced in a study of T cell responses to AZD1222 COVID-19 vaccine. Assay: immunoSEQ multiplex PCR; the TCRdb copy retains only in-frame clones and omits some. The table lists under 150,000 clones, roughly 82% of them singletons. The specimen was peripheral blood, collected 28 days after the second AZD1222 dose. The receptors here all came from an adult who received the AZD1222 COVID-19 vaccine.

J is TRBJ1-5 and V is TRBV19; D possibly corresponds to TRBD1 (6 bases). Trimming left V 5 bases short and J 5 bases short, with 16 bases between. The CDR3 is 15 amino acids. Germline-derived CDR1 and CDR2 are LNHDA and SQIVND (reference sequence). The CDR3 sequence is CASSVTGRDHQPQHF. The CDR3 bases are TGTGCCAGTAGTGTAACAGGGCGGGATCATCAGCCCCAGCATTTT.

In DNA, the CDR3 is TGCGCCAGCAGCCTTTTCCGGGACGGCAATCAGCCCCAGCATTTT. Protein sequence: CASSLFRDGNQPQHF. The chain combines TRBV4-3 with TRBJ1-5, with a tentative D call TRBD1 (5 bases). Germline assignment: CDR1 LGHNA and CDR2 YSLEER. The CDR3 is made up of 15 amino acids. Trimming shortened V by 4 bases and J by 2 bases, and 12 bases separated the two germline ends.

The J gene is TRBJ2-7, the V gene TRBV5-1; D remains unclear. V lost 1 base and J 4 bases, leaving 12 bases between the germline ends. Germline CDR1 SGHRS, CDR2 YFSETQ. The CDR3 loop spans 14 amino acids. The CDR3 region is CASSLIIGSYEQYF. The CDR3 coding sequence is TGCGCCAGCAGCTTGATTATCGGTTCGTACGAGCAGTACTTC.

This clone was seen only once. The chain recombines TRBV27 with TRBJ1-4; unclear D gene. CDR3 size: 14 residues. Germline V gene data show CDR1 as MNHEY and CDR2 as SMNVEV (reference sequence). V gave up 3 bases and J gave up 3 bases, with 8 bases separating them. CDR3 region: CASSFLQPNEKLFF. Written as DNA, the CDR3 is TGTGCCAGCAGTTTTCTACAGCCTAATGAAAAACTGTTTTTT.

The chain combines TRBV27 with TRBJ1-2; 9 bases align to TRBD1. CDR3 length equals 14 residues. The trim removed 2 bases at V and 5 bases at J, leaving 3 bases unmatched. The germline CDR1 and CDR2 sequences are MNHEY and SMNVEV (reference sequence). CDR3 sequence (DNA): TGTGCCAGCAGTTTAGGACAGGGGCTATATGGCTACACCTTC. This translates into CASSLGQGLYGYTF.

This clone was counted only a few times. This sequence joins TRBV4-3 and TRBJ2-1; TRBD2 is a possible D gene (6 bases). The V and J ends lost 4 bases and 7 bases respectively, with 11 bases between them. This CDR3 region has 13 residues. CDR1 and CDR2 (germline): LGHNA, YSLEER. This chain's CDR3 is CASSPLEGNEQFF. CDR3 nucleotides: TGCGCCAGCAGCCCCTTGGAGGGAAATGAGCAGTTCTTC.

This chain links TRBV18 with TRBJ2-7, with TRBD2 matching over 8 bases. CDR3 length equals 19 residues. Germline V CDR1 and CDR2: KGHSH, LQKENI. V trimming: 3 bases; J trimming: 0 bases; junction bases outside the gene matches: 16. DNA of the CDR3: TGTGCCAGCTCACCGACTGCGGGAGTATCGGGGGGGCTCTCCTACGAGCAGTACTTC. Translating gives CASSPTAGVSGGLSYEQYF.

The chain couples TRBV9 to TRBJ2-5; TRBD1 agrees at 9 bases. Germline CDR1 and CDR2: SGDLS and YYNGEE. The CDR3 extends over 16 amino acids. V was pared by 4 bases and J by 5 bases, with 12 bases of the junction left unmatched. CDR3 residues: CASSPDRGELAETQYF. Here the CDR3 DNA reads TGTGCCAGCAGCCCAGACAGGGGGGAGCTAGCGGAGACCCAGTACTTC.

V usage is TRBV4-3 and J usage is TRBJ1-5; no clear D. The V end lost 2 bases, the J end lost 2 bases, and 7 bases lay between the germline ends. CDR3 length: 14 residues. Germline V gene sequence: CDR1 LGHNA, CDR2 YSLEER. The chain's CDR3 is CASSQYLGNQPQHF. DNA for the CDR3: TGCGCCAGCAGCCAATATCTGGGCAATCAGCCCCAGCATTTT.

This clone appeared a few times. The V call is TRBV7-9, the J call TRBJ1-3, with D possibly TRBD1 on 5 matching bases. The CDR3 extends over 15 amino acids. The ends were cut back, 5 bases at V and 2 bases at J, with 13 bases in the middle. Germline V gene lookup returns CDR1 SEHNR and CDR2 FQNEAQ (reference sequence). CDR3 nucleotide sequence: TGTGCCAGCAGCCACGGTCGGGGACCTGGAAACACCATATATTTT. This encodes CASSHGRGPGNTIYF.